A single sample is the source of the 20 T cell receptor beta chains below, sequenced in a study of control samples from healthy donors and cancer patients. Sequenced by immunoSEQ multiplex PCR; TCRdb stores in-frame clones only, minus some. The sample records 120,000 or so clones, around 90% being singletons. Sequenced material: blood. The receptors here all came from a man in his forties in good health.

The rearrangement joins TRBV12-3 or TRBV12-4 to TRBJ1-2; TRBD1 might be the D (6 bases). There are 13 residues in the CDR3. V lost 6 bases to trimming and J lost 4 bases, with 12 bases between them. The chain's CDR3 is CASSVTGPYGYTF. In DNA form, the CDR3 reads TGTGCCAGCAGCGTAACAGGGCCCTATGGCTACACCTTC.

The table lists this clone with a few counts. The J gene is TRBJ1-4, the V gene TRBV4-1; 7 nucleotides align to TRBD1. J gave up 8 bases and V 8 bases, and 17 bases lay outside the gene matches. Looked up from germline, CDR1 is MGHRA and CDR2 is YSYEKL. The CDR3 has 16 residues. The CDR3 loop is CASGPRGGIPTEKLFF. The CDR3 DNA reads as TGCGCCAGCGGCCCCAGGGGGGGTATACCTACCGAAAAACTGTTTTTT.

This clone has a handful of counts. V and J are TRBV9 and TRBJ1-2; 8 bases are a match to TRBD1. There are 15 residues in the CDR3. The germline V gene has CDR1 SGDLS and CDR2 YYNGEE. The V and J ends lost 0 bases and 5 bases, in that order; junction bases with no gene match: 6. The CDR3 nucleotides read TGTGCCAGCAGCGTAGATGGGACAGGCCTATATGGCTACACCTTC. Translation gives CASSVDGTGLYGYTF.

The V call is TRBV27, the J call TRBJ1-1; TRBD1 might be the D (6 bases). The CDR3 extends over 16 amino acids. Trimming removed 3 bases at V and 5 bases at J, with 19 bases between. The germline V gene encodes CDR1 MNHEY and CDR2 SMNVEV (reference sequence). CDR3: CASSFPGRGRGTEAFF. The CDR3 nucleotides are TGTGCCAGCAGTTTCCCCGGCCGGGGGCGAGGGACTGAAGCTTTCTTT.

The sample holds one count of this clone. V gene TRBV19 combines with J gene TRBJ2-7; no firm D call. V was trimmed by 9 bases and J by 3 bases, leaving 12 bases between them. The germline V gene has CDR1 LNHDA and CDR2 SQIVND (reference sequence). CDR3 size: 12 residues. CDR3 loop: CASGPGDYEQYF. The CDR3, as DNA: TGTGCCAGCGGACCTGGGGACTACGAGCAGTACTTC.

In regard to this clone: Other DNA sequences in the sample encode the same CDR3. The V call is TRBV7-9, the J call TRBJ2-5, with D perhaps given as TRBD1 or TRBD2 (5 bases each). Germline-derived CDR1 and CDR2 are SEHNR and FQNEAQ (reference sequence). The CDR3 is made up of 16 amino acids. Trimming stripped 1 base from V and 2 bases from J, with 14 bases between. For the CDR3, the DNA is TGTGCCAGCAGCTTAGGGACCGGGACGCCACAAGAGACCCAGTACTTC. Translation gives CASSLGTGTPQETQYF. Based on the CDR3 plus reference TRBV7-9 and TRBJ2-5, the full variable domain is DTGVSQNPRHKITKRGQNVTFRCDPISEHNRLYWYRQTLGQGPEFLTYFQNEAQLEKSRLLSDRFSAERPKGSFSTLEIQRTEQGDSAMYLCASSLGTGTPQETQYFGPGTRLLVL.

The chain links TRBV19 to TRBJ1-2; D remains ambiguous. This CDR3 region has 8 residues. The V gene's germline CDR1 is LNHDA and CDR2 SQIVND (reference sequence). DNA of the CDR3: TGTGCTGCCGGGCTTGACACCTTC. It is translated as CAAGLDTF.

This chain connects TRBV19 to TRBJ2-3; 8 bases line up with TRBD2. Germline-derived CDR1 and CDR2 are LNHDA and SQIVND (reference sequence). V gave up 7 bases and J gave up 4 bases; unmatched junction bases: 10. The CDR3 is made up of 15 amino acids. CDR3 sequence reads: CASTPRGLVADTQYF. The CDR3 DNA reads TGTGCCAGTACTCCTAGGGGACTAGTAGCAGATACGCAGTATTTT.

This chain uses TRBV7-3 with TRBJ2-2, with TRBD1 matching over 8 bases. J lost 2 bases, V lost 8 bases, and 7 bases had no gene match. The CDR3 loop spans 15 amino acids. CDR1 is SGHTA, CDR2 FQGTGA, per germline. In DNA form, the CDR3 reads TGTGCCAGCGGTCGGACAGGGTCTAACACCGGGGAGCTGTTTTTT. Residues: CASGRTGSNTGELFF.

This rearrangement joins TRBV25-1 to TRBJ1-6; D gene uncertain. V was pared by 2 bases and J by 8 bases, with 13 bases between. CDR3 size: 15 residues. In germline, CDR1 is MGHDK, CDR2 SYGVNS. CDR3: CASSERVARDSPLHF. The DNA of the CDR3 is TGTGCCAGCAGTGAAAGGGTTGCCCGGGATTCACCCCTCCACTTT.

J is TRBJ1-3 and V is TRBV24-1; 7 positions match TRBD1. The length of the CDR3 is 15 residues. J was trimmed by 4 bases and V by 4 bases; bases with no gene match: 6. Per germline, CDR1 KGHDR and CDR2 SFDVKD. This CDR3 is CATSDPKTGGNTIYF. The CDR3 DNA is TGTGCCACCAGTGACCCGAAGACAGGGGGAAACACCATATATTTT.

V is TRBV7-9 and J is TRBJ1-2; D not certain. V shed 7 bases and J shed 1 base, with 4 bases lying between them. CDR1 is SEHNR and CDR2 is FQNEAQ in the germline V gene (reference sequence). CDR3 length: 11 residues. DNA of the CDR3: TGTGCCAGCAACGGTAACTATGGCTACACCTTC. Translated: CASNGNYGYTF.

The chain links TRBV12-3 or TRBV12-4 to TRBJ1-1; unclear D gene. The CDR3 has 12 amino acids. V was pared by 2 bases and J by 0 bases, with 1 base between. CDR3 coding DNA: TGTGCCAGCAGTTTAATGAACACTGAAGCTTTCTTT. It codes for CASSLMNTEAFF.

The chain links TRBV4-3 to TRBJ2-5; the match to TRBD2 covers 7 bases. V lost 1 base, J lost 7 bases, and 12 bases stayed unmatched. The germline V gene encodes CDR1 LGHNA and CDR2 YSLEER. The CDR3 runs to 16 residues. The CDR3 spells CASSQARDYPRGTQYF. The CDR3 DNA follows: TGCGCCAGCAGCCAAGCTCGGGACTACCCTAGAGGGACCCAGTACTTC.

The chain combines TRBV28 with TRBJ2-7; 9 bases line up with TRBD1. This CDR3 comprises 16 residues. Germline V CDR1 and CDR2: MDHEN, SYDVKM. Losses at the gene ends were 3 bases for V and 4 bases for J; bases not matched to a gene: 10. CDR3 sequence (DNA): TGTGCCAGCAGTTTGGGGCCGGGACAGGGACAATACGAGCAGTACTTC. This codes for CASSLGPGQGQYEQYF.

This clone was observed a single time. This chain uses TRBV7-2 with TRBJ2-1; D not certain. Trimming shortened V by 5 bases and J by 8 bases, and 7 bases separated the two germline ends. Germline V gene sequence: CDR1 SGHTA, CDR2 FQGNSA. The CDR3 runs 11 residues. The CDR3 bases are TGTGCCAGCAGCCCCTTCCATGAGCAGTTCTTC. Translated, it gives CASSPFHEQFF.

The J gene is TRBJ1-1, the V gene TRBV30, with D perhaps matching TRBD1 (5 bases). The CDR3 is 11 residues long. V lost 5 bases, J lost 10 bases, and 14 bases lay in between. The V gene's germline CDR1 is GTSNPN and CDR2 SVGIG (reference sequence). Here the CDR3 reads CAWSSGQGAFF. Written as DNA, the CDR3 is TGTGCCTGGTCCTCGGGCCAGGGAGCTTTCTTT.

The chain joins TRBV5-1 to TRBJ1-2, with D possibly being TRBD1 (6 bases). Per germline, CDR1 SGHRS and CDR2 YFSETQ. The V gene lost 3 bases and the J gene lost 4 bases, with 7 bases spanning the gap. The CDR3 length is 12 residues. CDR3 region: CASSSQGYGYTF. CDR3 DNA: TGCGCCAGCAGCTCACAGGGCTATGGCTACACCTTC.

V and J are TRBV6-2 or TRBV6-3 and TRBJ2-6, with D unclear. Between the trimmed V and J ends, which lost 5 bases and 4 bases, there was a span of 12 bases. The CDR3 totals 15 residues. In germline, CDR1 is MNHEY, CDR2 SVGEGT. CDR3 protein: CASSPASVGANVLTF. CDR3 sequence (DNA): TGTGCCAGCAGTCCGGCCTCCGTCGGGGCCAACGTCCTGACTTTC.

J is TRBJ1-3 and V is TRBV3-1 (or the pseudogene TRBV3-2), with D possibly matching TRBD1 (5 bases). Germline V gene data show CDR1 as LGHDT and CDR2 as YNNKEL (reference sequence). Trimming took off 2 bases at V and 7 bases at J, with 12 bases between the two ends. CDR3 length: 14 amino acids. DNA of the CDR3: TGTGCCAGCAGCCAACAGGGCCGGGGGAACACCATATATTTT. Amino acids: CASSQQGRGNTIYF.